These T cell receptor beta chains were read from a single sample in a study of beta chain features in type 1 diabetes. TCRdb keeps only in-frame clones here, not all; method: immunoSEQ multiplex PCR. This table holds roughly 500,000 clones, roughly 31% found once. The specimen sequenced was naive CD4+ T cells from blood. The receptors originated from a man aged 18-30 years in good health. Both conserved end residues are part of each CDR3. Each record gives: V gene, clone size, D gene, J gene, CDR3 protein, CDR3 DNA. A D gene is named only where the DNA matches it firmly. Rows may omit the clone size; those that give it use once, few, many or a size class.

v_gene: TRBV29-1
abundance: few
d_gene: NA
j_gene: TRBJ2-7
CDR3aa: CSVELAGYEQYF
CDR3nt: TGCAGCGTTGAATTGGCTGGGTACGAGCAGTACTTC

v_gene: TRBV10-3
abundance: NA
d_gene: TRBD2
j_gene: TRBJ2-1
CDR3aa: CAISPKREGYNEQFF
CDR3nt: TGTGCCATCAGTCCTAAGCGGGAGGGCTACAATGAGCAGTTCTTC

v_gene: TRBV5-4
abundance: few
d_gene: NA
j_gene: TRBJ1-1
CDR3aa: CASSPKTGNTEAFF
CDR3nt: TGTGCCAGCAGCCCAAAGACAGGGAACACTGAAGCTTTCTTT

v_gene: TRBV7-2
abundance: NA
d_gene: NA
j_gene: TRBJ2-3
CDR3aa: CASSLTPVGADTQYF
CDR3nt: TGTGCCAGCTCACTGACCCCAGTGGGCGCAGATACGCAGTATTTT

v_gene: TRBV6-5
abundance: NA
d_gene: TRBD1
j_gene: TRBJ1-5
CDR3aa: CASSYRQGGQPQHF
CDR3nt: TGTGCCAGCAGCTACAGACAGGGTGGACAGCCCCAGCATTTT

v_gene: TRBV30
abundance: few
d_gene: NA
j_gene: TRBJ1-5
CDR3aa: CAWSGSNQPQHF
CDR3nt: TGTGCCTGGTCCGGCAGCAATCAGCCCCAGCATTTT

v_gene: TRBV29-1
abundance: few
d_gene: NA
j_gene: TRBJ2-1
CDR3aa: CSVLNSQQFF
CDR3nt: TGCAGCGTTTTGAACAGTCAGCAGTTCTTC

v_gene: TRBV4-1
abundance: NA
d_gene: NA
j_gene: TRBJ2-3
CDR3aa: CASSQDRSTTQYF
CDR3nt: TGCGCCAGCAGCCAAGATAGGTCAACTACGCAGTATTTT

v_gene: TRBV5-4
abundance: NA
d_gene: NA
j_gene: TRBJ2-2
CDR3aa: CASSPQTGPGGELFF
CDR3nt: TGTGCCAGCAGCCCTCAGACAGGTCCTGGCGGGGAGCTGTTTTTT

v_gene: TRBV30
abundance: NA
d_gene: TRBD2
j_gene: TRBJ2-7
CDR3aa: CAGRGNPSGSSYEQYF
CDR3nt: TGTGCCGGTCGTGGAAACCCTAGCGGGAGTAGCTACGAGCAGTACTTC

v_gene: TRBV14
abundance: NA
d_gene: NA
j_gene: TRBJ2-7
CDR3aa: CASSQLVGAYEQYF
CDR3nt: TGTGCCAGCAGCCAACTGGTGGGGGCCTACGAGCAGTACTTC

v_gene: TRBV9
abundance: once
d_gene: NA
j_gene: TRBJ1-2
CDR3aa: CASSATGSLNYGYTF
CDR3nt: TGTGCCAGCAGCGCAACGGGGAGCCTAAACTATGGCTACACCTTC

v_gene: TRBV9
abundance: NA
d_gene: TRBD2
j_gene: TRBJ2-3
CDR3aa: CASSVRTSGVEDTQYF
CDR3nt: TGTGCCAGCAGCGTACGGACTAGCGGAGTAGAAGATACGCAGTATTTT

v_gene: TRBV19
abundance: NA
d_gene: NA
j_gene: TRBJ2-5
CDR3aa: CASSNRDFQETQYF
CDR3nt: TGTGCCAGTAGTAACCGGGACTTCCAAGAGACCCAGTACTTC

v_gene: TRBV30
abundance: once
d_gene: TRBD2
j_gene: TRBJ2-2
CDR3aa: CAWSALGLAGGISGELFF
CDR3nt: TGTGCCTGGAGTGCACTTGGACTAGCGGGAGGTATTTCCGGGGAGCTGTTTTTT

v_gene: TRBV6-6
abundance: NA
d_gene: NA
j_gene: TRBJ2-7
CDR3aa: CASSYSRYEQYF
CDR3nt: TGTGCCAGCAGTTACTCGCGCTACGAGCAGTACTTC

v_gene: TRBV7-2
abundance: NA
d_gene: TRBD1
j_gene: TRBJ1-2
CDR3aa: CASSFSGQGGYGYTF
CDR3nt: TGTGCCAGCAGCTTTTCTGGACAGGGAGGATATGGCTACACCTTC

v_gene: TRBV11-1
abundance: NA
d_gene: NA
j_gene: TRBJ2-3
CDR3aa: CASSLGESDTQYF
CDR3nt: TGTGCCAGCAGCTTAGGGGAGTCAGATACGCAGTATTTT

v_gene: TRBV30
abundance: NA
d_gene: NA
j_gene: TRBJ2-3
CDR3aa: CAWRADSTDTQYF
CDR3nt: TGTGCCTGGAGAGCTGATAGCACAGATACGCAGTATTTT

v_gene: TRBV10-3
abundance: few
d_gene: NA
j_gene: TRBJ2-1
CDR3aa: CAISPGFNEQFF
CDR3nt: TGTGCCATCAGCCCCGGGTTCAATGAGCAGTTCTTC

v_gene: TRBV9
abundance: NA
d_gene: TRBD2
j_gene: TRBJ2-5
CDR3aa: CASSGTSGPQETQYF
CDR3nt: TGTGCCAGCAGCGGGACTAGCGGGCCGCAAGAGACCCAGTACTTC

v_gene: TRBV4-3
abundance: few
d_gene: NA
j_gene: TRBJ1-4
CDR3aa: CASSQVGTGNEKLFF
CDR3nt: TGCGCCAGCAGCCAAGTAGGGACTGGTAATGAAAAACTGTTTTTT

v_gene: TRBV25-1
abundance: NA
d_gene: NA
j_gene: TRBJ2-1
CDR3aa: CASEKNNEQFF
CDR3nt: TGTGCCAGCGAGAAGAACAATGAGCAGTTCTTC

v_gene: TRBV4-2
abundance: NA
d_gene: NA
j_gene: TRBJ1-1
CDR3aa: CASNIPQGLNTEAFF
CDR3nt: TGTGCCAGCAACATCCCACAGGGATTGAACACTGAAGCTTTCTTT

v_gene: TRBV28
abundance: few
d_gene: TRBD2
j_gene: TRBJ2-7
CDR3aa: CASTHGTSGIYEQYF
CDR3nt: TGTGCCAGCACTCATGGGACTAGCGGGATCTACGAGCAGTACTTC

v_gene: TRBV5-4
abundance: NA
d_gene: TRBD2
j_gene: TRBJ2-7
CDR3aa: CASSLGGRAEHEQYF
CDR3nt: TGTGCCAGCAGCTTAGGCGGGAGGGCCGAACACGAGCAGTACTTC

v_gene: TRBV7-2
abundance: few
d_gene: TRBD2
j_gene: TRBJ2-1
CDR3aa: CASSLASGNEQFF
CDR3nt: TGTGCCAGCAGCTTAGCTAGCGGGAATGAGCAGTTCTTC

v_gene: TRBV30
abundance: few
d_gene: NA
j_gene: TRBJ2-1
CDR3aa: CAWSLYNEQFF
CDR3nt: TGTGCCTGGAGTCTCTACAATGAGCAGTTCTTC

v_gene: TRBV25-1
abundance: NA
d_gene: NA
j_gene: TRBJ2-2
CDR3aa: CASSWEAPNTGELFF
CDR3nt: TGTGCCAGCAGCTGGGAGGCCCCGAACACCGGGGAGCTGTTTTTT

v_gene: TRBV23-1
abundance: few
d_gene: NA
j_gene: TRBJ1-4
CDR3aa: CASSQSVSLGGNEKLFF
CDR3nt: TGCGCCAGCAGTCAATCGGTTTCCTTGGGGGGTAATGAAAAACTGTTTTTT